The clone carrying this T cell receptor beta chain was picked up a small number of times. The antigen remains unidentified. This sample is part of a study of cytomegalovirus exposure and HLA in healthy donors. Background on the study: Of the donors genotyped, about 410 in all, around 76% fell in the Caucasian-associated ancestry cluster.

With 3 bases removed from V and 1 base from J, the gap between germline ends came to 6 bases. This CDR3 region has 13 residues. Germline assignment: CDR1 MNHEY and CDR2 SVGAGI. Whole-study findings and limits: Information on immune exposure was restricted to one variable (CMV serostatus).

A multiplex PCR was run with 60 Vbeta primers and 13 Jbeta primers. The assay was immunoSEQ multiplex PCR, and TCRdb's table has in-frame clones only and misses some. The sample shows 100,000 to 150,000 clones, about 78% of them seen only once. Source material: PBMCs. The clonotype was recovered from a woman between 40 and 50 years old in good health and CMV-seropositive. This chain joins TRBV6-5 and TRBJ1-1; D remains unclear. The chain's CDR3 is CASSYTENTEAFF. The DNA of the CDR3 is TGTGCCAGCAGTTATACAGAGAACACTGAAGCTTTCTTT.